The 9 T cell receptor beta chains reported below all come from one sample, sequenced in a study of follicular helper T cells after annual influenza vaccination. Profiling relied on immunoSEQ multiplex PCR, and the TCRdb table lists in-frame clones only, not all of them. The sample consists of approximately 9,000 clones, 80% to 90% of them appearing once. Time point: 2014-2015 season, 7 days after vaccination. The source was CXCR5+ CD38- circulating T follicular helper cells from blood, collected 7 days after influenza vaccination. The subset is: circulating Tfh, non-naive CD4+CXCR5+PD-1+ (ICOS+CD38+ or ICOS-CD38-). Source of these receptors: an adult who received the influenza vaccine.

The V call is TRBV27, the J call TRBJ1-4, with TRBD1 as a possible D gene (5 bases). CDR1 MNHEY and CDR2 SMNVEV come from the germline V gene (reference sequence). This CDR3 has 15 residues. The ends were cut back, 5 bases at V and 5 bases at J, with 15 bases in the middle. CDR3 residues: CASSLADTRNEKLFF. CDR3 nucleotides: TGTGCCAGCAGTCTAGCGGACACAAGAAATGAAAAACTGTTTTTT.

The CDR3 loop is CASSEGPLGGGYTF. In nucleotides, the CDR3 is TGTGCCAGCAGTGAAGGACCACTAGGCGGTGGCTACACCTTC. V and J are TRBV6-1 and TRBJ1-2; D gene ambiguous. The CDR3 is made up of 14 amino acids. Between the trimmed V and J ends, which lost 1 base and 7 bases, there was a span of 13 bases. CDR1 is MNHNS, CDR2 SASEGT, per germline.

This chain uses TRBV4-3 with TRBJ2-2, with 10 bases fitting TRBD2. The length of the CDR3 is 13 residues. Germline values: CDR1 LGHNA, CDR2 YSLEER. The V gene end was trimmed by 7 bases and the J gene end by 5 bases; junction bases not matched to a gene: 1. CDR3 DNA sequence: TGCGCCAGCATGGGACTAGCGACCGGGGAGCTGTTTTTT. It codes for CASMGLATGELFF.

This CDR3 reads CASSLGQNTGELFF. CDR3 DNA: TGCGCCAGCAGCTTGGGACAAAACACCGGGGAGCTGTTTTTT. The genes are TRBV5-1 and TRBJ2-2, with unresolved D. CDR3 length equals 14 residues. The germline V gene has CDR1 SGHRS and CDR2 YFSETQ. Trimming stripped 0 bases from V and 2 bases from J, with 5 bases between.

V and J are TRBV6-1 and TRBJ1-5, with 10 bases matching TRBD1. In germline, CDR1 is MNHNS, CDR2 SASEGT. The CDR3 is 15 amino acids. The V segment lost 8 bases and the J segment 6 bases; nucleotides outside the gene matches: 10. The CDR3 here is CASSSDRGHGQPQHF. The CDR3 coding sequence is TGTGCCAGCTCTTCTGACAGGGGGCACGGTCAGCCCCAGCATTTT.

The V call is TRBV19, the J call TRBJ2-1; 9 nucleotides match TRBD2. The CDR3 sequence is 16 residues long. The germline V gene encodes CDR1 LNHDA and CDR2 SQIVND (reference sequence). V lost 3 bases, J lost 3 bases, and 6 bases stayed unmatched. In DNA, the CDR3 is TGTGCCAGTAGTATTCTCGGCGGGGGGGGCTACAATGAGCAGTTCTTC. Translated, it gives CASSILGGGGYNEQFF.

The rearrangement uses TRBV2 and TRBJ2-2; the D is unclear. Trimming shortened V by 2 bases and J by 2 bases, and 9 bases separated the two germline ends. Looked up from germline, CDR1 is SNHLY and CDR2 is FYNNEI. This CDR3 contains 15 residues. The DNA for the CDR3 is TGTGCCAGCAGTGAAAGTTACGGCAACACCGGGGAGCTGTTTTTT. Its translation: CASSESYGNTGELFF. Supplemented by reference TRBV2 and TRBJ2-2, the full variable domain reads EPEVTQTPSHQVTQMGQEVILRCVPISNHLYFYWYRQILGQKVEFLVSFYNNEISEKSEIFDDQFSVERPDGSNFTLKIRSTKLEDSAMYFCASSESYGNTGELFFGEGSRLTVL.

This chain links TRBV10-3 with TRBJ1-1; D remains ambiguous. V lost 6 bases, J lost 6 bases, and 17 bases lay in between. CDR3 size: 14 residues. CDR1 ENHRY and CDR2 SYGVKD come from the germline V gene. The CDR3 here is CAIRDRTLNSEAFF. CDR3 DNA sequence: TGTGCCATCAGGGATAGGACCCTTAACTCTGAAGCTTTCTTT.

V and J are TRBV6-5 and TRBJ2-1; D may correspond to TRBD1 or TRBD2 (5 bases each). This CDR3 is 11 amino acids long. Germline CDR1 is MNHEY and CDR2 is SVGAGI. Trimming cost V 7 bases and J 15 bases, with 16 bases left between them. The CDR3 region is CASNSLGATFF. In DNA form, the CDR3 reads TGTGCCAGCAATTCACTAGGGGCTACGTTCTTC.